The clone carrying this TCR beta chain was found many times. What it binds is not known. In TCRdb, the 5' RACE reads were re-called with MiXCR into one record per CDR3 protein. Here the sample spans tens of thousands of distinct CDR3 sequences, around 3.4% being singletons. The sample originates from a study of neurological immune-mediated disorders. The CDR3 is 16 amino acids. The germline gives CDR1 MNHEY, CDR2 SVGAGI. With 0 bases clipped from V and 2 bases from J, the junction kept 3 bases outside the gene matches. The study, taken as a whole, reports: Grouping of repertoires by phylogeny put those of 18 of 34 multiple sclerosis patients into a single related-CDR3 cluster, a possible signature.

Sequencing used PBMCs. This rearrangement joins TRBV6-5 to TRBJ2-3, with 9 bases fitting TRBD2. This clonotype was sampled from a woman in her fifties or sixties with multiple sclerosis. CDR3 sequence: CASSYSAGGPTDTQYF. The CDR3 coding sequence is TGTGCCAGCAGTTACTCGGCGGGGGGGCCCACAGATACGCAGTATTTT.